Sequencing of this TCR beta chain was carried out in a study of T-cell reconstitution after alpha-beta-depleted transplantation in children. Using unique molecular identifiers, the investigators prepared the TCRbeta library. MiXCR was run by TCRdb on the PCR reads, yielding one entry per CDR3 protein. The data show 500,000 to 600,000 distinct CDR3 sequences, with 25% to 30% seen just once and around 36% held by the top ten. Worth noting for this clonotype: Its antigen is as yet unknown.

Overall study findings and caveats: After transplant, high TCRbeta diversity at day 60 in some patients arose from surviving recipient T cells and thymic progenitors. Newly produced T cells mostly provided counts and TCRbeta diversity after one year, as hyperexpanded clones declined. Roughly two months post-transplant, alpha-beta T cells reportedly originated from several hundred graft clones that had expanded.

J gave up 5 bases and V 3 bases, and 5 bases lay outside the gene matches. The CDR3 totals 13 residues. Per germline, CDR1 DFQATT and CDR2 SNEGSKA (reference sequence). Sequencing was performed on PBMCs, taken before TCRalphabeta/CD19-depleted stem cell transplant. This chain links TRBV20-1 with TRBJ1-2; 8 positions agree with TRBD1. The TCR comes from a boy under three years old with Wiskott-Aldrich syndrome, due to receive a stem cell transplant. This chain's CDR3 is CSARRTGYYGYTF. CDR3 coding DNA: TGCAGTGCTAGGAGGACAGGGTATTATGGCTACACCTTC.